The clone carrying this TCR beta chain was seen a few times. This sample was taken from a study of T cells in localized non-small cell lung cancer. Sequencing used immunoSEQ multiplex PCR; TCRdb keeps in-frame clones, though not all of them. The table records under 95,000 clones, 80% of them present only once. The CDR3 loop spans 14 amino acids. CDR1 is LGHNA, CDR2 YNFKEQ, per germline. V lost 0 bases to trimming and J lost 16 bases, with 19 bases between them. The sequencing used peripheral blood, collected before any cancer treatment. This receptor was obtained from a female donor of 60 years or more with stage I lung adenocarcinoma. J is TRBJ2-1 and V is TRBV4-2; maybe TRBD1 (6 bases). The CDR3 is CASSQELQGLLEFF. CDR3 DNA: TGTGCCAGCAGCCAAGAACTGCAGGGGTTACTGGAATTCTTC.